Listed here are 28 T cell receptor beta chains from one sample, sequenced in a study of control samples from healthy donors and cancer patients. Here immunoSEQ multiplex PCR was the method, and the copy in TCRdb shows in-frame clones only, minus some. Of nearly 35,000 clones in the sample, approximately 93% were seen once. Input material: PBMCs. Every receptor here comes from a man aged 35 to 55 with colorectal cancer.

The sample holds one count of this clone. V and J are TRBV19 and TRBJ1-5, with D maybe TRBD1 (6 bases). Deletions cut 5 bases from V and 7 bases from J, with 15 bases between. The CDR3 is made up of 14 amino acids. Germline CDR1 reads LNHDA; CDR2 reads SQIVND (reference sequence). The DNA of the CDR3 is TGTGCCAGTAGTCCTAACAGGGATGGACAGCCCCAGCATTTT. Protein product: CASSPNRDGQPQHF.

V usage is TRBV7-2 and J usage is TRBJ1-6; 9 bases are a match to TRBD1. The V gene end was trimmed by 8 bases and the J gene end by 7 bases; junction bases not matched to a gene: 6. This CDR3 region has 14 residues. CDR1 is SGHTA and CDR2 is FQGNSA in the germline V gene. This CDR3 reads CASARTGANSPLHF. The CDR3 DNA sequence: TGTGCCAGCGCTCGGACAGGGGCAAATTCACCCCTCCACTTT.

The gene calls are TRBV3-1 (or the pseudogene TRBV3-2) and TRBJ1-2; D not certain. This CDR3 is 11 amino acids long. CDR1 is LGHDT, CDR2 YNNKEL, per germline (reference sequence). Trimming took 1 base from V and 13 from J, leaving 10 bases between them. In DNA, the CDR3 is TGTGCCAGCAGCCAAGCCCAGGATACCACCTTC. Translating it yields CASSQAQDTTF.

The rearrangement joins TRBV11-2 to TRBJ1-1; TRBD1 might be the D (5 bases). The CDR3 length is 14 residues. In germline, CDR1 is SGHAT, CDR2 FQNNGV. Deletions cut 1 base from V and 5 bases from J, with 11 bases between. The CDR3 DNA reads TGTGCCAGCAGCTTAGTCGGTGGGGGGACTGAAGCTTTCTTT. Protein product: CASSLVGGGTEAFF.

This clone was counted a single time. J is TRBJ2-4 and V is TRBV11-3; TRBD1 is a possible D gene (6 bases). The germline CDR1 and CDR2 sequences are SGHNT and YENEEA. This CDR3 is built from 17 residues. Trimming took 4 bases from V and 0 from J, leaving 16 bases between them. The CDR3 sequence is CASSSRYRDLAKNIQYF. The CDR3 DNA sequence: TGTGCCAGCAGCTCCAGATACAGGGACCTAGCCAAAAACATTCAGTACTTC. Complete variable domain (other parts from reference TRBV11-3 and TRBJ2-4): EAGVVQSPRYKIIEKKQPVAFWCNPISGHNTLYWYLQNLGQGPELLIRYENEEAVDDSQLPKDRFSAERLKGVDSTLKIQPAELGDSAVYLCASSSRYRDLAKNIQYFGAGTRLSVL.

The chain has TRBV11-3 and TRBJ2-2, with TRBD1 identical over 11 bases. CDR1 SGHNT and CDR2 YENEEA come from the germline V gene. This CDR3 has 16 residues. The junction had 7 bases not matched to a gene; V was cut back by 5 bases and J by 5 bases. Here the CDR3 reads CASSPRGQGGTGELFF. Here the CDR3 DNA reads TGTGCCAGCAGCCCGAGGGGACAGGGGGGAACCGGGGAGCTGTTTTTT.

The chain is built from TRBV27 and TRBJ2-1; a possible D gene is TRBD1 (6 bases). V was clipped by 2 bases and J by 6 bases, with 14 bases between them. The CDR3 loop spans 15 amino acids. Germline CDR1 reads MNHEY; CDR2 reads SMNVEV (reference sequence). The chain's CDR3 is CASSLAGAFGNEQFF. CDR3 DNA: TGTGCCAGCAGTTTAGCAGGGGCATTTGGCAATGAGCAGTTCTTC.

J is TRBJ2-5 and V is TRBV3-1 (or the pseudogene TRBV3-2), with unresolved D. The CDR3 loop spans 12 amino acids. The germline gives CDR1 LGHDT, CDR2 YNNKEL (reference sequence). Trimming shortened V by 4 bases and J by 7 bases, and 10 bases separated the two germline ends. The DNA for the CDR3 is TGTGCCAGCAGCCCTCTCACGGGGACCCAGTACTTC. Encoded protein: CASSPLTGTQYF.

The rearrangement links TRBV2 to TRBJ1-4; possibly TRBD1 for D (5 bases). Trimming took 5 bases from V and 12 from J, leaving 13 bases between them. The CDR3 sequence is 12 residues long. CDR1 and CDR2 (germline): SNHLY, FYNNEI. CDR3 sequence reads: CASSRDAVELFF. The CDR3 DNA is TGTGCCAGCAGTAGGGACGCCGTAGAACTGTTTTTT.

The rearrangement joins TRBV6-5 to TRBJ1-1; D is possibly TRBD1 (6 bases). Trimming pared 0 bases from V and 6 bases from J, leaving 11 bases between. Germline loops: CDR1 MNHEY, CDR2 SVGAGI. The CDR3 is 14 residues long. In DNA form, the CDR3 reads TGTGCCAGCAGTTACTCACAGGGCGGTGCTGAAGCTTTCTTT. Translation: CASSYSQGGAEAFF.

This clone has a handful of counts. DNA of the CDR3: TGTGCCTGGACCCTAAGCCTGACAGGGGAGAGTAGAGAGCAGTACTTC. Protein sequence: CAWTLSLTGESREQYF. The chain uses TRBV30 and TRBJ2-7; TRBD1 matches at 8 bases. This CDR3 is 16 amino acids long. The J segment lost 7 bases and the V segment lost 4 bases, leaving 18 bases of the junction unmatched. Germline V gene sequence: CDR1 GTSNPN, CDR2 SVGIG (reference sequence).

V and J are TRBV2 and TRBJ1-2; D remains ambiguous. From germline, CDR1 is SNHLY and CDR2 FYNNEI. This CDR3 has 14 residues. V was cut by 7 bases and J by 6 bases, with 18 bases left in between. The CDR3 loop reads CASTKSGSNDGYTF. As DNA, the CDR3 is TGTGCCAGCACCAAATCGGGCAGCAACGATGGCTACACCTTC.

The chain carries TRBV18 and TRBJ1-6; no firm D call. Germline lookup yields CDR1 KGHSH and CDR2 LQKENI. CDR3 length: 14 amino acids. Trimming cost V 4 bases and J 0 bases, with 4 bases left between them. Here the CDR3 reads CASSQSSYNSPLHF. Written as DNA, the CDR3 is TGTGCCAGCTCACAAAGCTCCTATAATTCACCCCTCCACTTT.

The gene calls are TRBV18 and TRBJ2-2; 7 nucleotides align to TRBD1. After removal of 3 bases from V and 0 bases from J, the junction contained 10 bases not matched to a gene. The CDR3 totals 18 residues. The germline CDR1 and CDR2 sequences are KGHSH and LQKENI. The CDR3 region has the DNA TGTGCCAGCTCACCTTTTCCGGGACAGAGAGCGAACACCGGGGAGCTGTTTTTT. Protein product: CASSPFPGQRANTGELFF.

This chain uses TRBV6-5 with TRBJ1-1; the D gene is possibly TRBD1 (6 bases). This CDR3 is 15 amino acids long. Trimming took off 6 bases at V and 2 bases at J, with 16 bases between the two ends. Germline V CDR1 and CDR2: MNHEY, SVGAGI. The CDR3 protein is CASSAMGGRNTEAFF. In DNA form, the CDR3 reads TGTGCCAGCAGCGCTATGGGGGGCAGAAACACTGAAGCTTTCTTT.

This clone has just a few counts. The gene calls are TRBV12-3 or TRBV12-4 and TRBJ1-2; D uncertain. V was trimmed by 6 bases and J by 8 bases, leaving 16 bases between them. The CDR3 is 13 amino acids. The CDR3 here is CASRPLGSMGYTF. The DNA for the CDR3 is TGTGCCAGCAGACCCCTGGGGTCGATGGGCTACACCTTC.

The V call is TRBV4-1, the J call TRBJ2-4, with 8 bases fitting TRBD2. V lost 0 bases to trimming and J lost 1 base; unmatched junction nucleotides: 8. Per the germline V gene, CDR1 is MGHRA and CDR2 is YSYEKL. The CDR3 is made up of 18 amino acids. The CDR3 DNA is TGCGCCAGCAGCCAAGATCGGGGGGGCGCCGGGGCCAAAAACATTCAGTACTTC. The encoded protein is CASSQDRGGAGAKNIQYF.

The rearrangement uses TRBV7-9 and TRBJ2-2; TRBD1 matches at 7 bases. Germline assignment: CDR1 SEHNR and CDR2 FQNEAQ (reference sequence). This CDR3 comprises 16 residues. V was clipped by 0 bases and J by 6 bases; unmatched bases: 7. The CDR3: CASSLATPGGSGELFF. The CDR3 DNA reads TGTGCCAGCAGCTTAGCGACCCCAGGGGGATCCGGGGAGCTGTTTTTT.

This clone was observed a single time. The chain uses TRBV12-3 or TRBV12-4 and TRBJ1-5; D call uncertain. Trimming pared 7 bases from V and 0 bases from J, leaving 7 bases between. CDR3 length: 13 amino acids. CDR3 protein: CASTSYSNQPQHF. The CDR3 nucleotides read TGTGCCAGCACTAGCTATAGCAATCAGCCCCAGCATTTT.

The J gene is TRBJ2-1, the V gene TRBV7-3; TRBD2 might be the D (5 bases). The ends were cut back, 6 bases at V and 0 bases at J, with 15 bases in the middle. The CDR3 has 16 amino acids. The germline V gene has CDR1 SGHTA and CDR2 FQGTGA. The CDR3 nucleotides read TGTGCCAGCAGTTCTACTGCGGCGGGCTCCTACAATGAGCAGTTCTTC. Translated, it gives CASSSTAAGSYNEQFF.

The rearrangement links TRBV11-2 to TRBJ1-1; weak D call: TRBD1 (5 bases). CDR1 and CDR2 (germline): SGHAT, FQNNGV. V was clipped by 4 bases and J by 4 bases, with 10 bases between them. There are 13 residues in the CDR3. Written as DNA, the CDR3 is TGTGCCAGCAGCTCCCAGGGAGGCACTGAAGCTTTCTTT. Translation gives CASSSQGGTEAFF.

V is TRBV19 and J is TRBJ2-3, with D perhaps TRBD2 (5 bases). This CDR3 is 12 amino acids long. V lost 6 bases to trimming and J lost 9 bases, with 13 bases between them. CDR1 is LNHDA and CDR2 is SQIVND in the germline V gene (reference sequence). The CDR3 DNA is TGTGCCAGTAGCCCCCTGGGAGTGACGCAGTATTTT. It encodes CASSPLGVTQYF. Combining the CDR3 with reference TRBV19 and TRBJ2-3 gives the whole variable domain DGGITQSPKYLFRKEGQNVTLSCEQNLNHDAMYWYRQDPGQGLRLIYYSQIVNDFQKGDIAEGYSVSREKKESFPLTVTSAQKNPTAFYLCASSPLGVTQYFGPGTRLTVL.

V usage is TRBV13 and J usage is TRBJ1-2; TRBD1 is a possible D gene (6 bases). The germline gives CDR1 PRHDT, CDR2 FYEKMQ (reference sequence). V was cut by 2 bases and J by 4 bases, with 11 bases left in between. The CDR3 has 14 residues. For the CDR3, the DNA is TGTGCCAGCAGCTTACTGGGGGGCGCCTATGGCTACACCTTC. Protein sequence: CASSLLGGAYGYTF.

The genes are TRBV19 and TRBJ2-4; D gene ambiguous. The germline V and J ends were trimmed by 3 bases and 5 bases, with 5 bases remaining between them. The CDR3 is 12 amino acids. Germline loops: CDR1 LNHDA, CDR2 SQIVND (reference sequence). CDR3: CASSIRENIQYF. The CDR3 nucleotides read TGTGCCAGTAGTATCAGAGAAAACATTCAGTACTTC. The whole variable domain, filled in from reference TRBV19 and TRBJ2-4, reads DGGITQSPKYLFRKEGQNVTLSCEQNLNHDAMYWYRQDPGQGLRLIYYSQIVNDFQKGDIAEGYSVSREKKESFPLTVTSAQKNPTAFYLCASSIRENIQYFGAGTRLSVL.

This clone showed up just once. This chain links TRBV6-5 with TRBJ2-3, with D possibly being TRBD1 (6 bases). The CDR3 length is 14 residues. Germline V gives CDR1 MNHEY, CDR2 SVGAGI. Trimming left V 5 bases short and J 0 bases short, with 9 bases between. CDR3 bases: TGTGCCAGCAGTACCGGACAGAGCACAGATACGCAGTATTTT. It codes for CASSTGQSTDTQYF.

CDR3 protein: CASSLVAGNTEAFF. DNA for the CDR3: TGTGCCAGCAGCTTAGTCGCTGGGAACACTGAAGCTTTCTTT. This chain links TRBV7-9 with TRBJ1-1, with D unclear. Trimming stripped 1 base from V and 1 base from J, with 7 bases between. The CDR3 runs to 14 residues. The germline CDR1 and CDR2 sequences are SEHNR and FQNEAQ (reference sequence).

The chain couples TRBV6-5 to TRBJ2-1; 9 bases align to TRBD2. After removal of 4 bases from V and 7 bases from J, the junction contained 5 bases not matched to a gene. This CDR3 is 14 amino acids long. CDR1 is MNHEY, CDR2 SVGAGI, per germline. CDR3 in DNA: TGTGCCAGCAGTTCGCGGGGGGGTAAAAATGAGCAGTTCTTC. Translating it yields CASSSRGGKNEQFF.

The gene calls are TRBV6-6 and TRBJ1-2; D not certain. The CDR3 runs to 14 residues. CDR1 and CDR2 from the germline V gene are MNHNY and SVGAGI (reference sequence). Trimming took off 6 bases at V and 0 bases at J, with 11 bases between the two ends. The CDR3 loop reads CASREGTANYGYTF. CDR3 nucleotide sequence: TGTGCCAGCAGAGAGGGTACTGCTAACTATGGCTACACCTTC.